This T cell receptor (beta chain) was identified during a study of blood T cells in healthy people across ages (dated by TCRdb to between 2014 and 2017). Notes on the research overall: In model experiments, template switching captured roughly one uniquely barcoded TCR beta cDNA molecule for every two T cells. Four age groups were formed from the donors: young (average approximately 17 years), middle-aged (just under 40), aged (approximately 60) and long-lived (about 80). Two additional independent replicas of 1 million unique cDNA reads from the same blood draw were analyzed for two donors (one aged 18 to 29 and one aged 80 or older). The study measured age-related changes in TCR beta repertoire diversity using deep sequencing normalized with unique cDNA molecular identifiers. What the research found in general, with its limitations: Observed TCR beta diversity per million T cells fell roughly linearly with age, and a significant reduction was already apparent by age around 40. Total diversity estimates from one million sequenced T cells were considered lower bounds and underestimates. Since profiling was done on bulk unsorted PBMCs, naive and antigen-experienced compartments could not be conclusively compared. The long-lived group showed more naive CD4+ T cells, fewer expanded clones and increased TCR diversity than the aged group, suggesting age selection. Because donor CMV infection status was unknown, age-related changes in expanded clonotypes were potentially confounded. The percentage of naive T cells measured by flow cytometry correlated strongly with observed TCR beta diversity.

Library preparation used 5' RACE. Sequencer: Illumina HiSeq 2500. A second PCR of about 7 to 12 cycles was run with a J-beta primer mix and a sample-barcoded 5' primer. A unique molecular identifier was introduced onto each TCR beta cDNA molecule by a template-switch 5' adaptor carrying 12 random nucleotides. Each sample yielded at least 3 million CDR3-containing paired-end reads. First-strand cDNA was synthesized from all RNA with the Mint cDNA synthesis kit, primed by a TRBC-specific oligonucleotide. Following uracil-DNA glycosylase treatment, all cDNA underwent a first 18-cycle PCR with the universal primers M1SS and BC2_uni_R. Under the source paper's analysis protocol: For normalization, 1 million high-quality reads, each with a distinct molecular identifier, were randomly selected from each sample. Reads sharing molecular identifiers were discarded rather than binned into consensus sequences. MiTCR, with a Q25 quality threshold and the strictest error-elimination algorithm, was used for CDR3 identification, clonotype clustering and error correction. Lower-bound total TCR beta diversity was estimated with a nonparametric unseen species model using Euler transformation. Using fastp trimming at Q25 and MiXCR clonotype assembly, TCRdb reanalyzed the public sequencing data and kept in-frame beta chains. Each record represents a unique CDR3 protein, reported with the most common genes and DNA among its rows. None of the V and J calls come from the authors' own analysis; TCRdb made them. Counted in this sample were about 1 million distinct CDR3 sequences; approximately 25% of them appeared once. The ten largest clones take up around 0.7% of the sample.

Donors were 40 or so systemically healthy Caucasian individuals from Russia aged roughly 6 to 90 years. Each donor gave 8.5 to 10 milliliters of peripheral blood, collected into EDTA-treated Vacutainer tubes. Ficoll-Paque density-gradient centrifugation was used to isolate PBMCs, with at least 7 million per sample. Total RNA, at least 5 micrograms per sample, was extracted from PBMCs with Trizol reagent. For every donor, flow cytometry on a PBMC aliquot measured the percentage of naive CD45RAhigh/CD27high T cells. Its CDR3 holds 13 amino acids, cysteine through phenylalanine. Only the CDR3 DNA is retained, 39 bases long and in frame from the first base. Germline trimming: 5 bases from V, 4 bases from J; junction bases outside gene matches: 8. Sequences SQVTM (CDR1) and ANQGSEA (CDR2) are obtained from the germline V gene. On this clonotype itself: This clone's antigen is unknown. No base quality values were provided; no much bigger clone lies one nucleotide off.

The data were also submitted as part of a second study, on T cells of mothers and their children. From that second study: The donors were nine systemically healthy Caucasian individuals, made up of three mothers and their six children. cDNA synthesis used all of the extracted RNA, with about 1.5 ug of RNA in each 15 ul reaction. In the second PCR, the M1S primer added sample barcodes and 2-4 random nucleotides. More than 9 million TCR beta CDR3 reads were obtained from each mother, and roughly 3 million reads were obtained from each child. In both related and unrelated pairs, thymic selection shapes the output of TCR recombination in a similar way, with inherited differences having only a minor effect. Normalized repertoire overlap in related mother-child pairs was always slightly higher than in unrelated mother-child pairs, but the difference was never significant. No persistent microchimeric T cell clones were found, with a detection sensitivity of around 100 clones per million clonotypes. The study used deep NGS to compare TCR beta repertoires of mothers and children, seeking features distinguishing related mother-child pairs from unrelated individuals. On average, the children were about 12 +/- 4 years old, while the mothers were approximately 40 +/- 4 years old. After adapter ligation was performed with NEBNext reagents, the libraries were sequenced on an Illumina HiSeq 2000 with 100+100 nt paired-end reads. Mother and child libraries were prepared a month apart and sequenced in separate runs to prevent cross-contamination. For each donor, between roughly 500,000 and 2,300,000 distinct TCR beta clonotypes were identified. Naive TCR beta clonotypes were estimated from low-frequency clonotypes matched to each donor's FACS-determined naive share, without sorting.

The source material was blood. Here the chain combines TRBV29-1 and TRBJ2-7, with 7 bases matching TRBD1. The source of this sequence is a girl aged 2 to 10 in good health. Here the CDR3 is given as CSVQRQGSYEQYF. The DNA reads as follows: TGCAGCGTTCAACGACAGGGATCTTACGAGCAGTACTTC.